The TCR beta chain under discussion was sequenced for a study of shared clonotypes between healthy human individuals. This CDR3 comprises 15 residues. Germline V lookup: CDR1 SGHRS, CDR2 YFSETQ. Trimming took 4 bases from V and 9 from J; bases not matched to a gene: 6. TCRdb keeps only in-frame clones here, not all; method: immunoSEQ multiplex PCR. The table records 800,000 to 1,200,000 clones, 75% to 80% of them present only once. A single count supports this clone. The receptor was isolated from a man between 18 and 29 years old in good health. Some clones in this sample may be carry-over from other donors' samples. The chain has TRBV5-1 and TRBJ2-1; TRBD2 agrees at 14 bases. The specimen sequenced was memory CD4+ T cells from PBMCs. Specified subset: CD45RA-negative fraction. The CDR3, as DNA: TGCGCCAGCAGCGAGGGGACTAGCGGGAGTTTTGAGCAGTTCTTC. Translating it yields CASSEGTSGSFEQFF.